The 14 T cell receptor beta chains listed next were all sequenced from one sample in a study of cytomegalovirus exposure and HLA in healthy donors. Assay used: immunoSEQ multiplex PCR; TCRdb lists only in-frame clones, some missing. The sample has over 100,000 clones; roughly 91% are singletons. Sequencing input: PBMCs. The receptors here all came from a man between 25 and 39 years old in good health and CMV-seronegative.

The J gene is TRBJ2-7, the V gene TRBV2; D might be TRBD2 (6 bases). The CDR3 runs to 14 residues. In germline, CDR1 is SNHLY, CDR2 FYNNEI. The germline V and J ends were trimmed by 2 bases and 0 bases, with 8 bases remaining between them. CDR3 coding DNA: TGTGCCAGCAGTGAACCCGGGAGCTCCTACGAGCAGTACTTC. It is translated as CASSEPGSSYEQYF. Based on the CDR3 plus reference TRBV2 and TRBJ2-7, the full variable domain is EPEVTQTPSHQVTQMGQEVILRCVPISNHLYFYWYRQILGQKVEFLVSFYNNEISEKSEIFDDQFSVERPDGSNFTLKIRSTKLEDSAMYFCASSEPGSSYEQYFGPGTRLTVT.

In this sample, this clone turned up a few times. This chain joins TRBV29-1 and TRBJ1-6, with 7 bases aligning to TRBD1. Trimming cost V 0 bases and J 0 bases; bases outside gene matches: 2. Germline V CDR1 and CDR2: SQVTM, ANQGSEA. The CDR3 has 16 residues. As DNA, the CDR3 is TGCAGCGTTGAAGAGGGACAGAGCTCCTATAATTCACCCCTCCACTTT. Its protein is CSVEEGQSSYNSPLHF.

This chain connects TRBV2 to TRBJ2-5; 7 nucleotides line up with TRBD1. The CDR3 loop spans 16 amino acids. After removal of 4 bases from V and 5 bases from J, the junction contained 13 bases not matched to a gene. CDR1 and CDR2 from the germline V gene are SNHLY and FYNNEI. CDR3 region: CASSAASAGGGETQYF. For the CDR3, the DNA is TGTGCCAGCAGTGCGGCGTCGGCAGGGGGTGGTGAGACCCAGTACTTC.

This clone was counted a single time. The chain combines TRBV6-6 with TRBJ1-1, with TRBD1 matching 8 bases. V lost 0 bases and J lost 6; bases outside the gene matches: 0. This CDR3 contains 13 residues. Looked up from germline, CDR1 is MNHNY and CDR2 is SVGAGI (reference sequence). CDR3 region: CASSYSRGPEAFF. In DNA form, the CDR3 reads TGTGCCAGCAGTTACTCCAGGGGGCCTGAAGCTTTCTTT.

The chain joins TRBV29-1 to TRBJ2-3; 7 bases map to TRBD2. CDR3 length: 16 residues. J was trimmed by 2 bases and V by 0 bases; bases with no gene match: 8. Germline V gives CDR1 SQVTM, CDR2 ANQGSEA. This CDR3 is CSVEDPAGEPTDTQYF. The CDR3 DNA follows: TGCAGCGTTGAAGATCCGGCGGGGGAGCCCACAGATACGCAGTATTTT.

The chain uses TRBV6-1 and TRBJ1-2; 9 bases agree with TRBD1. Trimming at V came to 1 base and at J to 6 bases, leaving 6 bases not matched to a gene. Germline loops: CDR1 MNHNS, CDR2 SASEGT. This CDR3 is built from 15 residues. The CDR3 bases are TGTGCCAGCAGTGAAGGTATGGACAGGGGAGATGGCTACACCTTC. Its translation is CASSEGMDRGDGYTF.

This clone was observed a single time. The chain combines TRBV14 with TRBJ1-1; a weak D match, TRBD1 (6 bases). The V gene lost 0 bases and the J gene lost 3 bases, with 8 bases spanning the gap. Germline V gene data show CDR1 as SGHDN and CDR2 as FVKESK. This CDR3 region has 14 residues. The CDR3 DNA follows: TGTGCCAGCAGCCAAGATTACAGGGACACTGAAGCTTTCTTT. It yields the protein CASSQDYRDTEAFF.

The gene calls are TRBV27 and TRBJ2-3; 9 bases agree with TRBD2. The ends lost 2 bases at V and 5 bases at J; junction bases unmatched: 5. This CDR3 contains 15 residues. Germline CDR1 reads MNHEY; CDR2 reads SMNVEV (reference sequence). The CDR3 coding sequence is TGTGCCAGCAGTTTAGAAGCGGGGGGTTTAGATACGCAGTATTTT. Translated, it gives CASSLEAGGLDTQYF.

This chain links TRBV15 with TRBJ2-5, with D possibly matching TRBD2 (6 bases). Germline V gene lookup returns CDR1 LNHNV and CDR2 YYDKDF (reference sequence). Trimming pared 2 bases from V and 5 bases from J, leaving 15 bases between. The CDR3 covers 15 residues. CDR3 DNA: TGTGCCACCAGCAGACCCCCGGGGGTAGGGGAGACCCAGTACTTC. Protein sequence: CATSRPPGVGETQYF.

V usage is TRBV7-9 and J usage is TRBJ2-7; no clear D. The germline CDR1 and CDR2 sequences are SEHNR and FQNEAQ (reference sequence). The CDR3 length is 14 residues. Trimming shortened V by 0 bases and J by 4 bases, and 10 bases separated the two germline ends. CDR3 amino acids: CASSLAGSPYEQYF. As DNA, the CDR3 is TGTGCCAGCAGCTTAGCGGGTAGCCCTTACGAGCAGTACTTC.

A note on this clone: Compared with germline, one end of the junction differs, possibly owing to a read error. The gene calls are TRBV27 and TRBJ2-3; 12 bases line up with TRBD2. Germline CDR1 MNHEY, CDR2 SMNVEV (reference sequence). CDR3 length equals 16 residues. The CDR3 DNA reads as TGTGCCAGCAGTTTGAAGACTAGCGGGGGCACTGATACGCAGTATTTT. Its protein is CASSLKTSGGTDTQYF.

This clone was observed a few times. This sequence joins TRBV16 and TRBJ2-5; D not certain. The V and J ends lost 0 bases and 4 bases respectively, with 9 bases between them. Germline CDR1 KGHSY, CDR2 FQNENV. The CDR3 runs to 14 residues. CDR3 in amino acids: CASSQSQAGETQYF. CDR3 nucleotide sequence: TGTGCCAGCAGCCAATCGCAGGCTGGAGAGACCCAGTACTTC.

The chain has TRBV7-8 and TRBJ1-1; D not certain. CDR3 length: 14 amino acids. The V and J ends lost 3 bases and 2 bases respectively, with 10 bases between them. Germline V gene data show CDR1 as SGHVS and CDR2 as FQNEAQ. CDR3 sequence reads: CASSFHGGNTEAFF. The CDR3 region has the DNA TGTGCCAGCAGCTTTCACGGAGGAAACACTGAAGCTTTCTTT.

The rearrangement uses TRBV5-4 and TRBJ2-6; TRBD1 matches 9 bases. V lost 7 bases to trimming and J lost 7 bases; unmatched junction nucleotides: 15. Germline lookup yields CDR1 SGHNT and CDR2 YYREEE (reference sequence). The CDR3 is 17 amino acids. This chain's CDR3 is CASGLWTGAARANVLTF. CDR3 DNA sequence: TGTGCCAGCGGACTCTGGACAGGGGCCGCCCGCGCCAACGTCCTGACTTTC. Together with reference TRBV5-4 and TRBJ2-6, the CDR3 gives the full variable domain: ETGVTQSPTHLIKTRGQQVTLRCSSQSGHNTVSWYQQALGQGPQFIFQYYREEENGRGNFPPRFSGLQFPNYSSELNVNALELDDSALYLCASGLWTGAARANVLTFGAGSRLTVL.